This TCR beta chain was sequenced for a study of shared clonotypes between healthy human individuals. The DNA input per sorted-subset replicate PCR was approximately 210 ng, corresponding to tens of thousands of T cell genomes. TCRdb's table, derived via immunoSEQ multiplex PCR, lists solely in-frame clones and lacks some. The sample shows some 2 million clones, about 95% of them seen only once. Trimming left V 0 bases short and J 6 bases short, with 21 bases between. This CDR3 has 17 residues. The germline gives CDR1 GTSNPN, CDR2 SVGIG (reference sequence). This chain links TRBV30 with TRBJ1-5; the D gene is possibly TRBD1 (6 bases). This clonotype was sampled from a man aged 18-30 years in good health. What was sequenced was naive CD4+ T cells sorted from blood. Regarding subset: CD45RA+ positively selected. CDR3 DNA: TGTGCCTGGAGTGTACCCCCCCGCAGGGGAGGGGGTCAGCCCCAGCATTTT. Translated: CAWSVPPRRGGGQPQHF.